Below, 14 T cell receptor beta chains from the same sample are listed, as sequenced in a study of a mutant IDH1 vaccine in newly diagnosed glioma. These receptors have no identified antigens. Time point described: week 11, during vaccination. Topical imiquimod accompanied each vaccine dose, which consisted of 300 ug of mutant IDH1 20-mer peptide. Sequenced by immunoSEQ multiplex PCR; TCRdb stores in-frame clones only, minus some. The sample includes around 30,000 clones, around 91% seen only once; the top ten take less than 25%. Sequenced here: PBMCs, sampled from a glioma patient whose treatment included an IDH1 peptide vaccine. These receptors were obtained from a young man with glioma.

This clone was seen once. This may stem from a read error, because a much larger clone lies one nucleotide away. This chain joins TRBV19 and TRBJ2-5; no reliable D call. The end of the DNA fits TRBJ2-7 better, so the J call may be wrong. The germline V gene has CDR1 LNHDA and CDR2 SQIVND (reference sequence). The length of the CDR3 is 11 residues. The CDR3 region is CASSSRYEQYF. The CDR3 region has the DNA TGTGCCAGTAGTTCCCGTTACGAGCAGTACTTC.

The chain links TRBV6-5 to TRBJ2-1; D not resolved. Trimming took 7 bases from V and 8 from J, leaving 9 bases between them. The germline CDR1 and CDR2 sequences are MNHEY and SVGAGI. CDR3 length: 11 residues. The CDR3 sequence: CASKNVDEQFF. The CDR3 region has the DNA TGTGCCAGCAAAAATGTAGATGAGCAGTTCTTC.

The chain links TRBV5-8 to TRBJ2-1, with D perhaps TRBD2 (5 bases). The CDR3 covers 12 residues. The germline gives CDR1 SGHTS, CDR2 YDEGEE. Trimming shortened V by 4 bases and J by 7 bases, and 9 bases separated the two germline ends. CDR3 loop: CASSRPGNEQFF. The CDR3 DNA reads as TGTGCCAGCAGCAGACCGGGGAATGAGCAGTTCTTC.

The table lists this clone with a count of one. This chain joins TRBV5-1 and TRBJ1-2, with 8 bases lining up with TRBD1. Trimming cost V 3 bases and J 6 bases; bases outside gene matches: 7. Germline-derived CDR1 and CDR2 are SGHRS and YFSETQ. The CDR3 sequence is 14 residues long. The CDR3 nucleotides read TGCGCCAGCAGCTCCCTCCAGGGGGCGGATGGCTACACCTTC. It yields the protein CASSSLQGADGYTF.

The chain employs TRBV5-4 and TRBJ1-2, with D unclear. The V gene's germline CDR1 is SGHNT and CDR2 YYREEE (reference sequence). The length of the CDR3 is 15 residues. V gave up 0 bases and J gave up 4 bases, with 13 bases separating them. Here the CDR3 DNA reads TGTGCCAGCAGCTTGGTAGCGGGAAGTCCCTATGGCTACACCTTC. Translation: CASSLVAGSPYGYTF.

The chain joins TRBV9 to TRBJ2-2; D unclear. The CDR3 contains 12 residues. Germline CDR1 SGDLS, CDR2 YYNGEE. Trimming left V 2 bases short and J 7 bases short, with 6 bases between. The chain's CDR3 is CASSVVVGELFF. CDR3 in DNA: TGTGCCAGCAGCGTCGTTGTCGGGGAGCTGTTTTTT.

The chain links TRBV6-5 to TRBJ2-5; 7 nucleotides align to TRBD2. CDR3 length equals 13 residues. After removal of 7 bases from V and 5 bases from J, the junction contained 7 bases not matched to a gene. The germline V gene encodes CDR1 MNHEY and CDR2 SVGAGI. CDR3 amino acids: CASNPTRGETQYF. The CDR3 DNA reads TGTGCCAGCAACCCGACGCGGGGGGAGACCCAGTACTTC.

The CDR3 nucleotides are TGTGCCAGCAGCTTAAGGTCCCAGAATGGCTACACCTTC. Translated: CASSLRSQNGYTF. The chain carries TRBV7-2 and TRBJ1-2; D uncertain. V dropped 2 bases and J dropped 6 bases, with 10 bases sitting between them. CDR1 and CDR2 (germline): SGHTA, FQGNSA. CDR3 length: 13 amino acids.

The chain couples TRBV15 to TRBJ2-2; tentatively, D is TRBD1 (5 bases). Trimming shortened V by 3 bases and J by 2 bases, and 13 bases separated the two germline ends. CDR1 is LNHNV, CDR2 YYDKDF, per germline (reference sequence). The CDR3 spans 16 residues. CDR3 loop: CATSSPTGPNTGELFF. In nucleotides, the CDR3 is TGTGCCACCAGCAGCCCAACAGGTCCAAACACCGGGGAGCTGTTTTTT.

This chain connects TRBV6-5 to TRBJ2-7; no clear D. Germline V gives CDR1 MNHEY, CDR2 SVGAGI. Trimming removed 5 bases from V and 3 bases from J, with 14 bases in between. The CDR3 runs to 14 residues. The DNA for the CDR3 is TGTGCCAGCAGTGACCGACTCGACTTCTACGAGCAGTACTTC. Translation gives CASSDRLDFYEQYF.

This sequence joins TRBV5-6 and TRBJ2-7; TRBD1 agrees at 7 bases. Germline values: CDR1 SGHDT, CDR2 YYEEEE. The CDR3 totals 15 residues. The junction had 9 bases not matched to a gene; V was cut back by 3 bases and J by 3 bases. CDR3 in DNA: TGTGCCAGCAGCTACAGGGCAGGGGGAATCTACGAGCAGTACTTC. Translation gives CASSYRAGGIYEQYF.

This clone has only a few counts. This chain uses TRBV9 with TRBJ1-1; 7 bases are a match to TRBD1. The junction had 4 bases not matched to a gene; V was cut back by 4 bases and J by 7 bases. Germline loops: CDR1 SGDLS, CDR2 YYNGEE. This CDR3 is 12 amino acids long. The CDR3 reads CASSSWDSEAFF. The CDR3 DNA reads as TGTGCCAGCAGCTCTTGGGACAGTGAAGCTTTCTTT. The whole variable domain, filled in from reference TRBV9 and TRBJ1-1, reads DSGVTQTPKHLITATGQRVTLRCSPRSGDLSVYWYQQSLDQGLQFLIQYYNGEERAKGNILERFSAQQFPDLHSELNLSSLELGDSALYFCASSSWDSEAFFGQGTRLTVV.

CDR3 sequence: CASSPTSGKAPYNEQFF. DNA of the CDR3: TGTGCCAGCAGTCCCACTAGCGGTAAGGCCCCCTACAATGAGCAGTTCTTC. The chain is built from TRBV6-4 and TRBJ2-1; TRBD2 matches 8 bases. Germline values: CDR1 MRHNA, CDR2 SNTAGT. The CDR3 is 17 residues long. The J segment lost 2 bases and the V segment lost 5 bases, leaving 11 bases of the junction unmatched.

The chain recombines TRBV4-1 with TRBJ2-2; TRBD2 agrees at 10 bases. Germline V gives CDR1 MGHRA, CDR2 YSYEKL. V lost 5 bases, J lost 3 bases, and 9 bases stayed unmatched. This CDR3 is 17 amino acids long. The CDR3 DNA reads TGCGCCAGCAGCAGGACTAGCGGTCCGTTGGACACCGGGGAGCTGTTTTTT. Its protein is CASSRTSGPLDTGELFF.